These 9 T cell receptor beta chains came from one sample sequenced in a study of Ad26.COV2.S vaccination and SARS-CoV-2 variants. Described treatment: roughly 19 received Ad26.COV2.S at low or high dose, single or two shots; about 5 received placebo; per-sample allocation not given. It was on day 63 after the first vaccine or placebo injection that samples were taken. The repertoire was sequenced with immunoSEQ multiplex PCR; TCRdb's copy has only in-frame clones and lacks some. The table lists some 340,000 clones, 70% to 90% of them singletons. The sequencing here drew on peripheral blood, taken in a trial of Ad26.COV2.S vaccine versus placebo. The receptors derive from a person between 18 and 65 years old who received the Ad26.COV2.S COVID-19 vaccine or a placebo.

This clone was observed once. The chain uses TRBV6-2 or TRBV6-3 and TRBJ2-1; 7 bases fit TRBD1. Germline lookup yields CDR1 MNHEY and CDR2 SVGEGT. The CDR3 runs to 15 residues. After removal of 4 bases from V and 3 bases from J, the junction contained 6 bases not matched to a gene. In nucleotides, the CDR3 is TGTGCCAGCAGTTCACCGGGACAGCACTACAATGAGCAGTTCTTC. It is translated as CASSSPGQHYNEQFF.

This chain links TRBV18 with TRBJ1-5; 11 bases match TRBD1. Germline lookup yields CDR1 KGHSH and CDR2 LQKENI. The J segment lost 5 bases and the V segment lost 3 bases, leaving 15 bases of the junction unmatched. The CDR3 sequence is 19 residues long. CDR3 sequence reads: CASSPDGQGALRGDQPQHF. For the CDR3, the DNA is TGTGCCAGCTCACCCGATGGACAGGGGGCCCTAAGGGGGGATCAGCCCCAGCATTTT.

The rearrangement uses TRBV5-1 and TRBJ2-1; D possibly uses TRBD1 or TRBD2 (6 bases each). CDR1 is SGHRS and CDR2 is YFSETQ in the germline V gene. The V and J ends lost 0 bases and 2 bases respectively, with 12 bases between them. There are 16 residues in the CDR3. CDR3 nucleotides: TGCGCCAGCAGCTTGGAAATCGGGGGCCCCTACAATGAGCAGTTCTTC. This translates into CASSLEIGGPYNEQFF.

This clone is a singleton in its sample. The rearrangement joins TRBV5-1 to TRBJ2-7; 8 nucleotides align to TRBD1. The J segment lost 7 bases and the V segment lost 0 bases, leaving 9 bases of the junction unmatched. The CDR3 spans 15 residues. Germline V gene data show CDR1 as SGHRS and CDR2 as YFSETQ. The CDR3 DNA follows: TGCGCCAGCAGCTTGGAAGGGACAGGAGGTCTTGAGCAGTACTTC. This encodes CASSLEGTGGLEQYF.

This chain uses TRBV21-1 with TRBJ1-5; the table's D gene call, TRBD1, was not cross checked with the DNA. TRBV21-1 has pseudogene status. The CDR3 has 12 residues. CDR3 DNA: TGTGCCAGCAGCGGACAGGGACAGCCCCAGCATTTT. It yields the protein CASSGQGQPQHF.

CDR3 coding DNA: TGTGCCAGCAGCTTAGGGCCCACTGAAGCTTTCTTT. Its translation: CASSLGPTEAFF. This chain links TRBV7-6 with TRBJ1-1; D gene uncertain. This CDR3 is 12 amino acids long. Germline CDR1 reads SGHVS; CDR2 reads FNYEAQ. Trimming removed 1 base from V and 4 bases from J, with 4 bases in between.

The CDR3 region is CASSYLLAEGGYTF. The CDR3 region has the DNA TGTGCCAGCAGCTACCTCTTGGCCGAAGGTGGCTACACCTTC. The chain has TRBV11-2 and TRBJ1-2; no clear D gene. The germline V and J ends were trimmed by 4 bases and 7 bases, with 16 bases remaining between them. Germline CDR1 and CDR2: SGHAT and FQNNGV. CDR3 size: 14 residues.

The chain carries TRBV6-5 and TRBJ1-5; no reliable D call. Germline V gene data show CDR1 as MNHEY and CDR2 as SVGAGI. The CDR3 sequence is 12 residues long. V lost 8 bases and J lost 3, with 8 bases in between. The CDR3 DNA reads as TGTGCCAGCCGGGGAACCAATCAGCCCCAGCATTTT. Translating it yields CASRGTNQPQHF.

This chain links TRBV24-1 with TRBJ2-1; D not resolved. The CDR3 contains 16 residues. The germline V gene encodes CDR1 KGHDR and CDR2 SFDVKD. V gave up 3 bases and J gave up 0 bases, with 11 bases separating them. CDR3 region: CATSDPYKSSYNEQFF. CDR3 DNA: TGTGCCACCAGTGATCCTTATAAGAGCTCCTACAATGAGCAGTTCTTC.